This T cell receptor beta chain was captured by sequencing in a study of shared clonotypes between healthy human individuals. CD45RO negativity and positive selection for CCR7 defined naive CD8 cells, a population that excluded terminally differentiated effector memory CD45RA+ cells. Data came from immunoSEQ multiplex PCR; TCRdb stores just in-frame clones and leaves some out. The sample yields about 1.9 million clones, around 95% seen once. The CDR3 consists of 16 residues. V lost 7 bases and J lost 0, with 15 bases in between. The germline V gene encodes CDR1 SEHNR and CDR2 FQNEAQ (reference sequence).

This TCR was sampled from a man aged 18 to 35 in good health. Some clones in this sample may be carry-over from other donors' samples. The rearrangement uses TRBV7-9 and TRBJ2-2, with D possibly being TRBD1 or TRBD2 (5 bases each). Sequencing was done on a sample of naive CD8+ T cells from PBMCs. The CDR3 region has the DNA TGTGCCAGCAACTCCCAGCGGACACCGAACACCGGGGAGCTGTTTTTT. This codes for CASNSQRTPNTGELFF.